This is a list of T cell receptor beta chains from one sample in a study of T cell clones after liver transplantation. Clones were sequenced by immunoSEQ multiplex PCR, and TCRdb holds only the in-frame ones, with some missing. The sample shows roughly 51,000 clones, 55% to 85% of them seen only once. Sequencing used CD4+ T cells from blood, obtained roughly 56 months after liver transplant. The source of these receptors is a human patient who received a liver transplant. Part of the T cell pool may stem from the graft donor. Both conserved end residues are part of each CDR3. Each record gives: CDR3 protein, CDR3 DNA, D gene, clone size, J gene, V gene. The D gene is left open where the match is weak. Clone size is not always given. Where it is, it says once, few, many or a class for expanded clones.

CASSLEGSLNQPQHF	TGTGCCAGCAGCTTAGAAGGGAGTCTCAATCAGCCCCAGCATTTT	NA	NA	TRBJ1-5	TRBV7-8
CASSQRTVTGYGYTF	TGTGCCAGCAGCCAACGGACAGTCACGGGGTATGGCTACACCTTC	NA	NA	TRBJ1-2	TRBV5-4
CASSLGADGFRPLHF	TGTGCCAGCAGCTTAGGGGCTGACGGGTTCAGACCCCTCCACTTT	NA	NA	TRBJ1-6	TRBV11-2
CASSSAGGYETQYF	TGTGCCAGCAGCTCCGCGGGGGGGTACGAGACCCAGTACTTC	TRBD2	NA	TRBJ2-5	TRBV5-4
CAWTLQGLNTEAFF	TGTGCCTGGACCCTCCAGGGGTTGAACACTGAAGCTTTCTTT	NA	NA	TRBJ1-1	TRBV30
CATSSKLAGAYNEQFF	TGTGCCACCAGCAGTAAACTAGCGGGGGCCTACAATGAGCAGTTCTTC	TRBD2	NA	TRBJ2-1	TRBV15
CASSLNAAGSEQFF	TGTGCCAGCAGCCTTAATGCGGCAGGGAGTGAGCAGTTCTTC	NA	NA	TRBJ2-1	TRBV7-9
CASTPSGSKDYGYTF	TGTGCCAGTACCCCCTCCGGCAGTAAGGACTATGGCTACACCTTC	NA	NA	TRBJ1-2	TRBV19
CASSLDMVAGNTIYF	TGTGCCAGCAGCTTAGATATGGTAGCAGGAAACACCATATATTTT	NA	NA	TRBJ1-3	TRBV7-8
CASSPSSYNSPLHF	TGTGCCAGCAGCCCCAGCTCCTATAATTCACCCCTCCACTTT	NA	NA	TRBJ1-6	TRBV11-2
CASSPTGTREQYF	TGTGCCAGCAGCCCAACCGGGACCCGGGAGCAGTACTTC	NA	NA	TRBJ2-7	TRBV5-4
CASILGGWEQPQHF	TGTGCCAGCATCCTAGGGGGGTGGGAACAGCCCCAGCATTTT	NA	NA	TRBJ1-5	TRBV28
CASSLVGGQGNQPQHF	TGTGCCAGCAGCTTAGTTGGGGGGCAGGGCAATCAGCCCCAGCATTTT	NA	once	TRBJ1-5	TRBV7-2
CASSLPQGFRSGDYNEQFF	TGTGCCAGCAGCTTACCCCAGGGATTCAGGTCAGGGGACTACAATGAGCAGTTCTTC	NA	NA	TRBJ2-1	TRBV7-8
CASSERAGDTEAFF	TGTGCCAGCAGTGAAAGGGCAGGGGACACTGAAGCTTTCTTT	NA	NA	TRBJ1-1	TRBV6-1
CASSLRQGANSPLHF	TGTGCCAGCAGCTTAAGACAGGGGGCTAATTCACCCCTCCACTTT	TRBD1	NA	TRBJ1-6	TRBV11-2
CASSLDRGLSYEQYF	TGCGCCAGCAGCTTGGACAGGGGGCTCTCCTACGAGCAGTACTTC	TRBD1	NA	TRBJ2-7	TRBV5-1
CASSAGTALEAFF	TGCGCCAGCAGCGCCGGGACCGCCCTTGAAGCTTTCTTT	NA	NA	TRBJ1-1	TRBV5-1
CASKEGAGANVLTF	TGTGCCAGCAAGGAGGGGGCTGGGGCCAACGTCCTGACTTTC	NA	few	TRBJ2-6	TRBV6-5
CASSLAGREQFF	TGTGCCAGCAGCTTAGCAGGGCGGGAGCAGTTCTTC	NA	NA	TRBJ2-1	TRBV7-9
CAWSVRRDSNQPQHF	TGTGCCTGGAGTGTACGCCGGGATAGCAATCAGCCCCAGCATTTT	NA	NA	TRBJ1-5	TRBV30
CASSLEPRGGLNNEQFF	TGTGCCAGCAGCTTAGAGCCCCGGGGGGGCCTTAACAATGAGCAGTTCTTC	TRBD2	NA	TRBJ2-1	TRBV7-2
CASSFRGSGRQPQHF	TGTGCCAGCAGTTTCCGGGGGAGTGGACGGCAGCCCCAGCATTTT	NA	NA	TRBJ1-5	TRBV28
CAISSRQGSNYGYTF	TGTGCCATCAGCTCGCGACAGGGAAGTAACTATGGCTACACCTTC	TRBD1	NA	TRBJ1-2	TRBV10-3
CASSLNRDSNQPQHF	TGTGCCAGCAGCCTGAACAGGGATAGCAATCAGCCCCAGCATTTT	NA	once	TRBJ1-5	TRBV6-5
CASSDSALGQQFF	TGTGCCAGCAGTGACTCGGCTCTAGGTCAGCAGTTCTTC	NA	few	TRBJ2-1	TRBV6-4
CASSVGTGGAQDTQYF	TGTGCCAGCAGCGTGGGGACAGGGGGCGCACAAGATACGCAGTATTTT	TRBD1	NA	TRBJ2-3	TRBV9
CASSQEEGGGTDTQYF	TGTGCCAGCAGCCAAGAGGAAGGGGGAGGGACCGATACGCAGTATTTT	NA	NA	TRBJ2-3	TRBV14
CASSVVGTGGPGDTQYF	TGTGCCAGCAGCGTAGTTGGGACGGGGGGGCCCGGAGATACGCAGTATTTT	TRBD2	NA	TRBJ2-3	TRBV9
CASSYGTGYTGELFF	TGTGCCAGCAGCTATGGGACAGGGTACACCGGGGAGCTGTTTTTT	TRBD1	once	TRBJ2-2	TRBV9
CAISESGGNVGSPLHF	TGTGCCATCAGTGAGTCGGGAGGGAACGTTGGTTCACCCCTCCACTTT	NA	NA	TRBJ1-6	TRBV10-3
CASSLARQGKNTEAFF	TGTGCCAGCAGCTTAGCGAGACAGGGAAAGAACACTGAAGCTTTCTTT	TRBD1	NA	TRBJ1-1	TRBV7-9
CASSPSGPDYEQYF	TGTGCCAGCTCACCCTCCGGGCCCGACTACGAGCAGTACTTC	NA	NA	TRBJ2-7	TRBV18
CASSINPRQGMGSPEAFF	TGTGCCAGTAGTATAAACCCCCGACAGGGGATGGGTAGTCCTGAAGCTTTCTTT	TRBD1	NA	TRBJ1-1	TRBV19
CASGQLVSSGNTIYF	TGTGCCAGCGGACAGCTAGTTTCCTCTGGAAACACCATATATTTT	NA	NA	TRBJ1-3	TRBV6-6
CASSPGRERATGELFF	TGTGCCAGCAGTCCGGGCAGGGAAAGGGCCACCGGGGAGCTGTTTTTT	NA	NA	TRBJ2-2	TRBV27
CASSDSRTGGADTQYF	TGTGCCAGCAGCGACTCCCGGACAGGAGGAGCAGATACGCAGTATTTT	TRBD1	NA	TRBJ2-3	TRBV13
CAWSRGAGNIQYF	TGTGCCTGGAGTCGGGGGGCAGGTAACATTCAGTACTTC	NA	NA	TRBJ2-4	TRBV30
CASSHESDTEAFF	TGTGCCAGCAGCCACGAAAGTGACACTGAAGCTTTCTTT	NA	once	TRBJ1-1	TRBV7-9